The next 24 T cell receptor beta chains were all read from a single sample in a study of cytomegalovirus exposure and HLA in healthy donors. PCR primers comprised 60 Vbeta and 13 Jbeta primers. The method was immunoSEQ multiplex PCR; TCRdb's version includes in-frame clones alone and lacks a portion of them. Altogether 210,000 or so clones are present, about 89% being singletons, with the ten largest covering about 1%. The specimen sequenced was PBMCs. These TCRs come from a woman younger than 30 in good health and CMV-seronegative.

The chain joins TRBV6-6 to TRBJ2-3; D not resolved. The V end was cut by 2 bases, the J end by 2 bases, with 8 bases between. The CDR3 spans 14 residues. CDR1 and CDR2 from the germline V gene are MNHNY and SVGAGI (reference sequence). CDR3 sequence reads: CASSYEAYTDTQYF. The CDR3 coding sequence is TGTGCCAGCAGTTACGAGGCCTACACAGATACGCAGTATTTT.

This clone was recorded only once. The chain couples TRBV7-3 to TRBJ1-1; D unclear. Germline V gene lookup returns CDR1 SGHTA and CDR2 FQGTGA. The V gene lost 4 bases and the J gene lost 1 base, with 10 bases spanning the gap. The CDR3 consists of 14 residues. The CDR3 region has the DNA TGTGCCAGCAGCTCCAGCGTATCGAACACTGAAGCTTTCTTT. Translating gives CASSSSVSNTEAFF.

V gene TRBV6-5 combines with J gene TRBJ2-1; 9 bases are shared with TRBD2. This CDR3 is 16 amino acids long. J lost 5 bases, V lost 0 bases, and 5 bases had no gene match. Germline CDR1 MNHEY, CDR2 SVGAGI. The chain's CDR3 is CASSYSGGGVHNEQFF. The CDR3 coding sequence is TGTGCCAGCAGTTACTCCGGCGGGGGGGTACACAATGAGCAGTTCTTC.

J is TRBJ1-2 and V is TRBV29-1, with 7 bases lining up with TRBD1. J was trimmed by 8 bases and V by 7 bases; bases with no gene match: 7. The germline CDR1 and CDR2 sequences are SQVTM and ANQGSEA. The CDR3 extends over 11 amino acids. CDR3 nucleotides: TGCAGCGGTGGACAGGCTAGGGGCTACACCTTC. Amino acid sequence: CSGGQARGYTF. The full variable domain, with the rest looked up from reference TRBV29-1 and TRBJ1-2, is SAVISQKPSRDICQRGTSLTIQCQVDSQVTMMFWYRQQPGQSLTLIATANQGSEATYESGFVIDKFPISRPNLTFSTLTVSNMSPEDSSIYLCSGGQARGYTFGSGTRLTVV.

This chain uses TRBV7-9 with TRBJ2-7; D remains ambiguous. The CDR3 has 12 residues. The V end was cut by 7 bases, the J end by 2 bases, with 9 bases between. Germline lookup yields CDR1 SEHNR and CDR2 FQNEAQ (reference sequence). In DNA form, the CDR3 reads TGTGCCAGCAATGGCGGAACCTACGAGCAGTACTTC. This sequence encodes CASNGGTYEQYF.

This clone was recorded only once. The sample carries other DNA sequences with the same CDR3. The chain's CDR3 is CASSLGQGAGSPLHF. Written as DNA, the CDR3 is TGTGCCAGCAGCTTGGGGCAGGGAGCGGGTTCACCCCTCCACTTT. V is TRBV5-4 and J is TRBJ1-6; a possible D gene is TRBD1 (5 bases). V lost 0 bases and J 9 bases, leaving 13 bases between the germline ends. CDR1 and CDR2 (germline): SGHNT, YYREEE (reference sequence). This CDR3 has 15 amino acids.

The J gene is TRBJ2-1, the V gene TRBV18; D is possibly TRBD1 (6 bases). The germline V gene encodes CDR1 KGHSH and CDR2 LQKENI. With 1 base removed from V and 9 bases from J, the gap between germline ends came to 16 bases. The CDR3 is 15 residues long. The CDR3: CASSPRRGGRGEQFF. Here the CDR3 DNA reads TGTGCCAGCTCACCACGGCGAGGGGGAAGGGGTGAGCAGTTCTTC.

The rearrangement joins TRBV5-6 to TRBJ1-2, with TRBD1 as a possible D gene (5 bases). V shed 4 bases and J shed 4 bases, with 11 bases lying between them. The CDR3 loop spans 13 amino acids. CDR1 SGHDT and CDR2 YYEEEE come from the germline V gene. CDR3 sequence reads: CASSRRVAYGYTF. The CDR3 DNA sequence: TGTGCCAGCAGCCGCAGGGTGGCCTATGGCTACACCTTC. Full variable domain (missing parts from reference TRBV5-6 and TRBJ1-2): DAGVTQSPTHLIKTRGQQVTLRCSPKSGHDTVSWYQQALGQGPQFIFQYYEEEERQRGNFPDRFSGHQFPNYSSELNVNALLLGDSALYLCASSRRVAYGYTFGSGTRLTVV.

This chain connects TRBV5-1 to TRBJ2-6; possibly TRBD2 for D (5 bases). Germline CDR1 and CDR2: SGHRS and YFSETQ. This CDR3 comprises 17 residues. V dropped 1 base and J dropped 0 bases, with 11 bases sitting between them. The CDR3 DNA is TGCGCCAGCAGCTTGTCAGCGGCCAACTCTGGGGCCAACGTCCTGACTTTC. Translated: CASSLSAANSGANVLTF.

This rearrangement joins TRBV9 to TRBJ1-1, with unresolved D. Trimming shortened V by 5 bases and J by 0 bases, and 14 bases separated the two germline ends. The CDR3 loop spans 15 amino acids. In germline, CDR1 is SGDLS, CDR2 YYNGEE. The CDR3 protein is CASSRRVSLNTEAFF. CDR3 nucleotides: TGTGCCAGCAGTCGGAGGGTCAGCCTGAACACTGAAGCTTTCTTT. The full variable domain, in which reference TRBV9 and TRBJ1-1 provide the parts outside the CDR3, is DSGVTQTPKHLITATGQRVTLRCSPRSGDLSVYWYQQSLDQGLQFLIQYYNGEERAKGNILERFSAQQFPDLHSELNLSSLELGDSALYFCASSRRVSLNTEAFFGQGTRLTVV.

V gene TRBV6-1 combines with J gene TRBJ1-4, with 7 bases matching TRBD1. The germline CDR1 and CDR2 sequences are MNHNS and SASEGT. J was trimmed by 8 bases and V by 4 bases; bases with no gene match: 7. CDR3 length: 14 amino acids. The CDR3 reads CASSVRGWREKLFF. The CDR3 DNA reads as TGTGCCAGCAGTGTCAGGGGGTGGAGGGAAAAACTGTTTTTT.

J is TRBJ2-5 and V is TRBV4-1, with 11 bases identical to TRBD2. There are 16 residues in the CDR3. V was pared by 3 bases and J by 4 bases, with 7 bases of the junction left unmatched. The germline CDR1 and CDR2 sequences are MGHRA and YSYEKL. The CDR3 is CASSHALGTSGETQYF. The CDR3 DNA is TGCGCCAGCAGCCACGCCCTCGGGACTAGCGGAGAGACCCAGTACTTC.

This chain connects TRBV6-1 to TRBJ2-3; no reliable D call. This CDR3 region has 13 residues. V lost 0 bases to trimming and J lost 3 bases, with 4 bases between them. CDR1 and CDR2 from the germline V gene are MNHNS and SASEGT. The CDR3 DNA reads as TGTGCCAGCAGTGAAGCTTCAACAGATACGCAGTATTTT. It translates to CASSEASTDTQYF.

V and J are TRBV9 and TRBJ2-7, with D possibly being TRBD2 (5 bases). The CDR3 sequence is 15 residues long. Germline V gene data show CDR1 as SGDLS and CDR2 as YYNGEE. Trimming stripped 0 bases from V and 0 bases from J, with 10 bases between. The CDR3 DNA reads TGTGCCAGCAGCGTAGGAGCGGATAGCTCCTACGAGCAGTACTTC. This encodes CASSVGADSSYEQYF.

The CDR3 region is CASSPGRRNEKLFF. Written as DNA, the CDR3 is TGTGCCAGTAGCCCAGGGAGGCGAAATGAAAAACTGTTTTTT. V gene TRBV19 combines with J gene TRBJ1-4, with D perhaps TRBD1 (5 bases). V was trimmed by 6 bases and J by 5 bases, leaving 13 bases between them. The CDR3 is 14 residues long. From germline, CDR1 is LNHDA and CDR2 SQIVND (reference sequence).

The rearrangement links TRBV11-3 to TRBJ2-1; D is possibly TRBD1 (6 bases). The CDR3 runs 13 residues. V lost 6 bases, J lost 4 bases, and 10 bases lay in between. Per the germline V gene, CDR1 is SGHNT and CDR2 is YENEEA. CDR3: CASSYTGYNEQFF. The CDR3 DNA sequence: TGTGCCAGCAGTTATACAGGGTACAATGAGCAGTTCTTC.

The chain uses TRBV4-3 and TRBJ2-5, with 10 bases identical to TRBD1. The V gene end was trimmed by 0 bases and the J gene end by 5 bases; junction bases not matched to a gene: 3. Germline loops: CDR1 LGHNA, CDR2 YSLEER. The CDR3 has 15 residues. The CDR3 sequence is CASSQETGGGETQYF. CDR3 nucleotides: TGCGCCAGCAGCCAAGAGACAGGGGGCGGCGAGACCCAGTACTTC.

The genes are TRBV7-2 and TRBJ2-1, with TRBD2 matching 10 bases. The CDR3 consists of 16 residues. Trimming removed 2 bases from V and 3 bases from J; junction bases left unmatched: 4. The germline CDR1 and CDR2 sequences are SGHTA and FQGNSA. The CDR3 here is CASSLSSGRLYNEQFF. CDR3 coding DNA: TGTGCCAGCAGCTTAAGTAGCGGGAGGCTCTACAATGAGCAGTTCTTC.

V usage is TRBV7-3 and J usage is TRBJ2-6, with D tentatively TRBD1 (6 bases). The CDR3 runs 17 residues. Trimming cost V 4 bases and J 0 bases, with 13 bases left between them. The germline gives CDR1 SGHTA, CDR2 FQGTGA. The CDR3 reads CASSYVGGGSGANVLTF. The CDR3 region has the DNA TGTGCCAGCAGCTATGTAGGGGGTGGCTCTGGGGCCAACGTCCTGACTTTC.

V usage is TRBV4-1 and J usage is TRBJ1-5; TRBD1 might be the D (5 bases). V lost 1 base and J 2 bases, leaving 9 bases between the germline ends. Germline values: CDR1 MGHRA, CDR2 YSYEKL. The CDR3 has 15 residues. Written as DNA, the CDR3 is TGCGCCAGCAGCCAAGGCTGGGGGGGCAATCAGCCCCAGCATTTT. Amino acid sequence: CASSQGWGGNQPQHF.

In the case of this clone: At one boundary the junction diverges from the germline segment, which might be a read error. This CDR3 is also generated by other DNA sequences in the sample. J is TRBJ2-5 and V is TRBV29-1, with a tentative D call TRBD1 (5 bases). The CDR3 has 14 residues. The V gene's germline CDR1 is SQVTM and CDR2 ANQGSEA. In nucleotides, the CDR3 is TGCAGCGTTGTGGGGCATAAAGGGGCGGAGACCCAATACTTC. It encodes CSVVGHKGAETQYF.

J is TRBJ2-3 and V is TRBV5-1; TRBD1 is a possible D gene (5 bases). The V gene's germline CDR1 is SGHRS and CDR2 YFSETQ. The CDR3 is made up of 14 amino acids. V was cut by 3 bases and J by 5 bases, with 13 bases left in between. DNA of the CDR3: TGCGCCAGCAGCTCTCAGGGTAGTGGAGATACGCAGTATTTT. It yields the protein CASSSQGSGDTQYF. Full variable domain (outside the CDR3, taken from reference TRBV5-1 and TRBJ2-3): KAGVTQTPRYLIKTRGQQVTLSCSPISGHRSVSWYQQTPGQGLQFLFEYFSETQRNKGNFPGRFSGRQFSNSRSEMNVSTLELGDSALYLCASSSQGSGDTQYFGPGTRLTVL.

CDR3 loop: CASFSFLPFEQYF. The CDR3 DNA sequence: TGTGCCAGCTTTTCGTTCCTTCCTTTCGAGCAGTACTTC. The V call is TRBV6-5, the J call TRBJ2-7; D remains ambiguous. The CDR3 length is 13 residues. The germline V and J ends were trimmed by 8 bases and 6 bases, with 17 bases remaining between them. The V gene's germline CDR1 is MNHEY and CDR2 SVGAGI.

A note on this clone: This same CDR3 is encoded by further DNA sequences in the sample. The CDR3 is CASSYSGDRAYEQYF. CDR3 bases: TGTGCCAGCAGTTACTCGGGGGACAGGGCCTACGAGCAGTACTTC. The rearrangement uses TRBV6-5 and TRBJ2-7; TRBD1 aligns across 9 bases. There are 15 residues in the CDR3. The V segment lost 0 bases and the J segment 2 bases; nucleotides outside the gene matches: 2. CDR1 is MNHEY, CDR2 SVGAGI, per germline.